This TCR beta chain was captured in a study of response to subunit inactivated influenza vaccine. After removal of 2 bases from V and 4 bases from J, the junction contained 9 bases not matched to a gene. The CDR3 length is 18 residues. Looked up from germline, CDR1 is MNHEY and CDR2 is SVGAGI. TCRdb ran MiXCR on the RT-PCR reads and lists one entry per CDR3 protein. Of under 850,000 distinct CDR3 sequences listed, around 20% are singletons. As to this clonotype: The antigen remains undetermined.

Findings and caveats of the study: Few new T cells, the authors suggested, are recruited by each seasonal influenza vaccination.

The source is a man between 50 and 59 years old who received an inactivated influenza vaccine. The V gene is TRBV6-5, the J gene TRBJ2-1; 12 positions match TRBD2. The sample in question was PBMCs from blood, obtained roughly 5 days after vaccination. For the CDR3, the DNA is TGTGCCAGCAGTTACCGAGGACTAGCGGGGATAGGGTACAATGAGCAGTTCTTC. Its translation: CASSYRGLAGIGYNEQFF.